A selection of T cell receptor beta chains follows, all from one sample in a study of blood T cell repertoires in COVID-19. The table came from immunoSEQ multiplex PCR; TCRdb's copy has only in-frame clones and leaves some out. The sample lists 350,000 or so clones, approximately 89% occurring once. The specimen was peripheral blood. The receptors come from a woman aged 55-70 years with COVID-19, enrolled during active disease. The CDR3 runs from the conserved cysteine through the conserved F or W. The order of the fields is J gene, clone size, V gene, D gene, CDR3 DNA, CDR3 protein. A D gene is named only where the DNA matches it firmly. Clone size is shown for a subset of rows, as once, few, many or a class of expanded clone.

j_call: TRBJ1-2
clone_size: -
v_call: TRBV5-4
d_call: -
cdr3_nt: TGTGCCAGCAAGGCGGCGGACTATGGCTACACCTTC
cdr3_aa: CASKAADYGYTF

j_call: TRBJ2-1
clone_size: -
v_call: TRBV5-4
d_call: -
cdr3_nt: TGTGCCAGCAGCGCGGGTAGCGGTAGCTCCTACAATGAGCAGTTCTTC
cdr3_aa: CASSAGSGSSYNEQFF

j_call: TRBJ2-1
clone_size: -
v_call: TRBV19
d_call: -
cdr3_nt: TGTGCCAGTAGTATAGTGACAGCTCGAGTCAATGAGCAGTTCTTC
cdr3_aa: CASSIVTARVNEQFF

j_call: TRBJ1-1
clone_size: -
v_call: TRBV18
d_call: -
cdr3_nt: TGTGCCAGCTCACCTCAAACAGGGTTAGGAAACACTGAAGCTTTCTTT
cdr3_aa: CASSPQTGLGNTEAFF

j_call: TRBJ2-1
clone_size: few
v_call: TRBV11-2
d_call: -
cdr3_nt: TGTGCCAGCAGCTTAGGGGTCAGCCGAGGGGAGCAGTTCTTC
cdr3_aa: CASSLGVSRGEQFF

j_call: TRBJ2-7
clone_size: -
v_call: TRBV28
d_call: -
cdr3_nt: TGTGCCAGCAGAGACACCGTACCCGACGAGCAGTACTTC
cdr3_aa: CASRDTVPDEQYF

j_call: TRBJ2-4
clone_size: -
v_call: TRBV10-2
d_call: -
cdr3_nt: TGCGCCAGCAGTTTGGACAGTGCCATTCAGTACTTC
cdr3_aa: CASSLDSAIQYF

j_call: TRBJ1-4
clone_size: -
v_call: TRBV7-9
d_call: -
cdr3_nt: TGTGCCAGCAGCTTAAGCCTATCTAATGAAAAACTGTTTTTT
cdr3_aa: CASSLSLSNEKLFF

j_call: TRBJ2-2
clone_size: -
v_call: TRBV19
d_call: -
cdr3_nt: TGTGCCAGTAGCGGTCCCGCCGAGAACACCGGGGAGCTGTTTTTT
cdr3_aa: CASSGPAENTGELFF

j_call: TRBJ1-1
clone_size: -
v_call: TRBV28
d_call: -
cdr3_nt: TGTGCCAGCAGTTCTACACCGGGACAGAACACTGAAGCTTTCTTT
cdr3_aa: CASSSTPGQNTEAFF

j_call: TRBJ1-2
clone_size: -
v_call: TRBV19
d_call: -
cdr3_nt: TGTGCCAGTAGTATTAGTCAAGTAGGCAGGGGCGACCCTAACTATGGCTACACCTTC
cdr3_aa: CASSISQVGRGDPNYGYTF

j_call: TRBJ2-5
clone_size: -
v_call: TRBV5-1
d_call: TRBD2
cdr3_nt: TGCGCCAGCAGCTTGGCGGAGAGCGGGGGGCCCGGTCTGAAGACCCAGTACTTC
cdr3_aa: CASSLAESGGPGLKTQYF

j_call: TRBJ2-2
clone_size: -
v_call: TRBV7-2
d_call: -
cdr3_nt: TGTGCCAGCAGCCCCCCCCCTAGGGGTACCGGGGAGCTGTTTTTT
cdr3_aa: CASSPPPRGTGELFF

j_call: TRBJ1-2
clone_size: -
v_call: TRBV7-2
d_call: TRBD1
cdr3_nt: TGTGCCAGCAGCTCCCAGGGACAGCCTAACTATGGCTACACCTTC
cdr3_aa: CASSSQGQPNYGYTF

j_call: TRBJ1-2
clone_size: -
v_call: TRBV5-1
d_call: -
cdr3_nt: TGCGCCAGCAGCCCTTCAGACCGGGGCTATGGCTACACCTTC
cdr3_aa: CASSPSDRGYGYTF

j_call: TRBJ2-5
clone_size: few
v_call: TRBV3-1/TRBV3-2
d_call: TRBD2
cdr3_nt: TGTGCCAGCAGCCGCCGGACTAGCGGGGACAGGGAGACCCAGTACTTC
cdr3_aa: CASSRRTSGDRETQYF

j_call: TRBJ1-4
clone_size: -
v_call: TRBV14
d_call: TRBD1
cdr3_nt: TGTGCCAGCAGCCGGAATCCCGGGACAGCGGGCGAAAAACTGTTTTTT
cdr3_aa: CASSRNPGTAGEKLFF

j_call: TRBJ1-5
clone_size: -
v_call: TRBV19
d_call: TRBD1
cdr3_nt: TGTGCCAGTAGTATAAGGAGGGCCGACAGGGGCCTTACCCAGCATTTT
cdr3_aa: CASSIRRADRGLTQHF

j_call: TRBJ1-1
clone_size: once
v_call: TRBV11-2
d_call: TRBD1
cdr3_nt: TGTGCCAGCAGCGGGGGACAGGGGAATACTGAAGCTTTCTTT
cdr3_aa: CASSGGQGNTEAFF

j_call: TRBJ1-1
clone_size: -
v_call: TRBV27
d_call: -
cdr3_nt: TGTGCCAGCAGTTTGGTACAGGCCACTGAAGCTTTCTTT
cdr3_aa: CASSLVQATEAFF

j_call: TRBJ1-1
clone_size: -
v_call: TRBV9
d_call: -
cdr3_nt: TGTGCCAGCAGCGTAGGCCGGGGCACTGAAGCTTTCTTT
cdr3_aa: CASSVGRGTEAFF

j_call: TRBJ1-2
clone_size: -
v_call: TRBV5-1
d_call: -
cdr3_nt: TGCGCCAGCAGCTTGGGCTGGACAGTGCCTAACTATGGCTACACCTTC
cdr3_aa: CASSLGWTVPNYGYTF

j_call: TRBJ1-1
clone_size: -
v_call: TRBV19
d_call: -
cdr3_nt: TGTGCCAGTGGTCTAGGGGGGGTGTTGAACACTGAAGCTTTCTTT
cdr3_aa: CASGLGGVLNTEAFF

j_call: TRBJ2-2
clone_size: -
v_call: TRBV27
d_call: -
cdr3_nt: TGTGCCAGCAGTTTATCGGTTGTAGGGGCAACCGGGGAGCTGTTTTTT
cdr3_aa: CASSLSVVGATGELFF

j_call: TRBJ2-1
clone_size: -
v_call: TRBV28
d_call: TRBD2
cdr3_nt: TGTGCCAGCCGGACTAGCGGGAGATACAATGAGCAGTTCTTC
cdr3_aa: CASRTSGRYNEQFF

j_call: TRBJ2-7
clone_size: -
v_call: TRBV7-6
d_call: -
cdr3_nt: TGTGCCAGCAGCCGCGACATTCAAAGCTCCTACGAGCAGTACTTC
cdr3_aa: CASSRDIQSSYEQYF

j_call: TRBJ2-5
clone_size: -
v_call: TRBV5-4
d_call: -
cdr3_nt: TGTGCCAGCAGCCCTCGGGGGACCCAAGAGACCCAGTACTTC
cdr3_aa: CASSPRGTQETQYF

j_call: TRBJ1-4
clone_size: -
v_call: TRBV7-8
d_call: -
cdr3_nt: TGTGCCAGCAGCCGCCGGAGGGTAACGACTAATGAAAAACTGTTTTTT
cdr3_aa: CASSRRRVTTNEKLFF

j_call: TRBJ2-7
clone_size: once
v_call: TRBV6-2/TRBV6-3
d_call: TRBD1
cdr3_nt: TGTGCCAGCAGTAGAGGGACAGATTCCTACGAGCAGTACTTC
cdr3_aa: CASSRGTDSYEQYF

j_call: TRBJ1-6
clone_size: -
v_call: TRBV5-4
d_call: TRBD1
cdr3_nt: TGTGCCAGCAGCTTAGTTTTGGGACAGGGGAATTCACCCCTCCACTTT
cdr3_aa: CASSLVLGQGNSPLHF

j_call: TRBJ1-3
clone_size: -
v_call: TRBV5-1
d_call: TRBD1
cdr3_nt: TGCGCCAGCAGCCGGGTGGACAGGGAGAACACCATATATTTT
cdr3_aa: CASSRVDRENTIYF

j_call: TRBJ2-5
clone_size: -
v_call: TRBV11-3
d_call: -
cdr3_nt: TGTGCCAGCAGCCCGGGCGCGCGGGCGGGAGAGACCCAGTACTTC
cdr3_aa: CASSPGARAGETQYF

j_call: TRBJ1-1
clone_size: once
v_call: TRBV28
d_call: -
cdr3_nt: TGTGCCAGCAGCTTCCGTCTGGCGAACACTGAAGCTTTCTTT
cdr3_aa: CASSFRLANTEAFF

j_call: TRBJ1-4
clone_size: -
v_call: TRBV6-5
d_call: -
cdr3_nt: TGTGCCATCAAGGAGGGGCAGGGTTATGAAAAACTGTTTTTT
cdr3_aa: CAIKEGQGYEKLFF

j_call: TRBJ2-7
clone_size: -
v_call: TRBV5-1
d_call: -
cdr3_nt: TGCGCCAGCAGCTTGGTACAGGGTGACTACGAGCAGTACTTC
cdr3_aa: CASSLVQGDYEQYF

j_call: TRBJ1-2
clone_size: -
v_call: TRBV19
d_call: -
cdr3_nt: TGTGCCAGTAGTACGCCCCCCAGGGGATTAGGCTACACCTTC
cdr3_aa: CASSTPPRGLGYTF

j_call: TRBJ1-2
clone_size: -
v_call: TRBV3-1/TRBV3-2
d_call: -
cdr3_nt: TGTGCCAGCAGCCCTACAGGGTTGGGCTACACCTTC
cdr3_aa: CASSPTGLGYTF

j_call: TRBJ1-1
clone_size: -
v_call: TRBV28
d_call: -
cdr3_nt: TGTGCCAGCAGTTTGGGCATGAACACTGAAGCTTTCTTT
cdr3_aa: CASSLGMNTEAFF

j_call: TRBJ1-6
clone_size: -
v_call: TRBV6-1
d_call: -
cdr3_nt: TGTGCCAGCAGTGAAGGTAGGGGAAGGAACTCACCCCTCCACTTT
cdr3_aa: CASSEGRGRNSPLHF

j_call: TRBJ1-5
clone_size: -
v_call: TRBV14
d_call: TRBD1
cdr3_nt: TGTGCCAGCACCTCTGGACAGGGAGGGAGTCAGCCCCAGCATTTT
cdr3_aa: CASTSGQGGSQPQHF

j_call: TRBJ1-5
clone_size: once
v_call: TRBV6-5
d_call: TRBD1
cdr3_nt: TGTGCCAGCAGATTAACAGGGGTCGGCAATCAGCCCCAGCATTTT
cdr3_aa: CASRLTGVGNQPQHF

j_call: TRBJ1-5
clone_size: -
v_call: TRBV5-1
d_call: -
cdr3_nt: TGCGCCAGCAGCCCCGGGGATAGCAATCAGCCCCAGCATTTT
cdr3_aa: CASSPGDSNQPQHF

j_call: TRBJ2-7
clone_size: -
v_call: TRBV7-9
d_call: -
cdr3_nt: TGTGCCAGCAGTTCTACGGGCAGGGGTGGCGAGCAGTACTTC
cdr3_aa: CASSSTGRGGEQYF

j_call: TRBJ2-3
clone_size: -
v_call: TRBV5-4
d_call: -
cdr3_nt: TGTGCCAGCAGCTTGGTGTCAGGGGATACGCAGTATTTT
cdr3_aa: CASSLVSGDTQYF

j_call: TRBJ2-2
clone_size: -
v_call: TRBV9
d_call: -
cdr3_nt: TGTGCCAGCAGCGACCCGGCGCGGGGCGGGAACGCGAACACCGGGGAGCTGTTTTTT
cdr3_aa: CASSDPARGGNANTGELFF

j_call: TRBJ2-5
clone_size: -
v_call: TRBV4-1
d_call: TRBD2
cdr3_nt: TGCGCCAGCAGCCAAGAGAAAGCGGGGGGGCCGAGAGAGACCCAGTACTTC
cdr3_aa: CASSQEKAGGPRETQYF

j_call: TRBJ1-2
clone_size: -
v_call: TRBV27
d_call: -
cdr3_nt: TGTGCCAGCAGTTTATCGGGCACCAACTATGGCTACACCTTC
cdr3_aa: CASSLSGTNYGYTF

j_call: TRBJ2-7
clone_size: -
v_call: TRBV5-4
d_call: TRBD1
cdr3_nt: TGTGCCAGCAGCTTGGACCCCGGGACAGGGGTTCAGGAGCAGTACTTC
cdr3_aa: CASSLDPGTGVQEQYF

j_call: TRBJ2-5
clone_size: -
v_call: TRBV5-6
d_call: -
cdr3_nt: TGTGCCAGCAGAATCACGGGGAACGTGGAGACCCAGTACTTC
cdr3_aa: CASRITGNVETQYF

j_call: TRBJ2-5
clone_size: -
v_call: TRBV6-5
d_call: -
cdr3_nt: TGTGCCAGCAGTAGACAGGAGACCCAGTACTTC
cdr3_aa: CASSRQETQYF

j_call: TRBJ1-3
clone_size: -
v_call: TRBV27
d_call: -
cdr3_nt: TGTGCCAGCAGTTTAAGGGGTAAAAACTCTGGAAACACCATATATTTT
cdr3_aa: CASSLRGKNSGNTIYF

j_call: TRBJ2-7
clone_size: once
v_call: TRBV6-1
d_call: TRBD2
cdr3_nt: TGTGCCAGCAGTGGCTCGGTCCTAGCGGGGGGATCCGAGCAGTACTTC
cdr3_aa: CASSGSVLAGGSEQYF

j_call: TRBJ2-1
clone_size: -
v_call: TRBV7-9
d_call: TRBD1
cdr3_nt: TGTGCCAGCAGCCGATGGACCGGGACAGCCTACAATGAGCAGTTCTTC
cdr3_aa: CASSRWTGTAYNEQFF

j_call: TRBJ1-5
clone_size: -
v_call: TRBV28
d_call: TRBD1
cdr3_nt: TGTGCCAGCAGTGGAAACCGGGACAGGGGTTCGGGTCAGCCCCAGCATTTT
cdr3_aa: CASSGNRDRGSGQPQHF

j_call: TRBJ1-2
clone_size: -
v_call: TRBV6-5
d_call: -
cdr3_nt: TGTGCCAGCAGTCCGGAGGGGCTATATGGCTACACCTTC
cdr3_aa: CASSPEGLYGYTF